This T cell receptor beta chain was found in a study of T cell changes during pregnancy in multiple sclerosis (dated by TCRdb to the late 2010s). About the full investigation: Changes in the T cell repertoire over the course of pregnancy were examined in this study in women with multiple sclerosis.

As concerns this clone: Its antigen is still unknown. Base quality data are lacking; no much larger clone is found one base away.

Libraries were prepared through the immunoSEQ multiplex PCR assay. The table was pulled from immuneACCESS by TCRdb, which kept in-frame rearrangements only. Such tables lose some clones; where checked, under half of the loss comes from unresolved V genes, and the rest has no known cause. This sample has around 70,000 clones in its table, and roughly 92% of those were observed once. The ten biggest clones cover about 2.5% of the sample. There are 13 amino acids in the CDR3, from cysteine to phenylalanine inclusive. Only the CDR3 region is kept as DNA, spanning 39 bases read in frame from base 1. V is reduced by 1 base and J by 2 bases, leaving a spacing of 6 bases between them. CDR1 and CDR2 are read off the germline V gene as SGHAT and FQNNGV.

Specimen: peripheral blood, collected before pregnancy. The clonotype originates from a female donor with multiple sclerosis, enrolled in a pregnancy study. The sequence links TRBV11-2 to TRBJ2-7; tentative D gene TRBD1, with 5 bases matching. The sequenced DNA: TGTGCCAGCAGCTTAGGACAGACCTACGAGCAGTACTTC. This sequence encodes CASSLGQTYEQYF.